This entry lists 14 T cell receptor beta chains sequenced from one sample in a study of CD8+ T cells in alopecia areata. The treatment was: oral pan-JAK inhibitor, 5-10 mg twice daily. RNA extraction was followed by reverse transcription into cDNA, which acted as the sequencing template. Assay: immunoSEQ multiplex PCR; the TCRdb copy retains only in-frame clones and omits some. The sample includes 150,000 to 200,000 clones, 50% to 70% of them seen just once. Source: CD4+ T cells sorted from blood, taken around week 50, from a patient treated with tofacitinib. The source is a human donor with alopecia areata.

The chain combines TRBV19 with TRBJ2-3; the match to TRBD1 covers 8 bases. V trimming: 5 bases; J trimming: 9 bases; junction bases outside the gene matches: 7. Looked up from germline, CDR1 is LNHDA and CDR2 is SQIVND (reference sequence). The CDR3 is 13 residues long. CDR3 protein: CASSATRQGTQYF. CDR3 DNA: TGTGCCAGTAGTGCCACCCGACAGGGGACGCAGTATTTT.

This clone was counted between two and nine times. The gene calls are TRBV19 and TRBJ1-1; D is perhaps TRBD1 (5 bases). Per the germline V gene, CDR1 is LNHDA and CDR2 is SQIVND (reference sequence). V was cut by 6 bases and J by 4 bases, with 18 bases left in between. This CDR3 is built from 15 residues. In DNA form, the CDR3 reads TGTGCCAGTAGACCGGGGGACCCCGGGTTCACTGAAGCTTTCTTT. Its translation: CASRPGDPGFTEAFF.

This clone is a singleton in its sample. The chain carries TRBV7-2 and TRBJ1-1; tentative D call: TRBD1 (5 bases). Deletions cut 1 base from V and 1 base from J, with 7 bases between. This CDR3 region has 14 residues. CDR1 SGHTA and CDR2 FQGNSA come from the germline V gene. For the CDR3, the DNA is TGTGCCAGCAGCTTAGGAGGGGAGAACACTGAAGCTTTCTTT. The encoded protein is CASSLGGENTEAFF. Using reference TRBV7-2 and TRBJ1-1 for the parts outside the CDR3, the full variable domain is GAGVSQSPSNKVTEKGKDVELRCDPISGHTALYWYRQSLGQGLEFLIYFQGNSAPDKSGLPSDRFSAERTGGSVSTLTIQRTQQEDSAVYLCASSLGGENTEAFFGQGTRLTVV.

The chain joins TRBV7-3 to TRBJ1-1; D is possibly TRBD1 (5 bases). The CDR3 is made up of 13 amino acids. Trimming removed 4 bases at V and 1 base at J, with 7 bases between. CDR1 is SGHTA and CDR2 is FQGTGA in the germline V gene. CDR3 in DNA: TGTGCCAGCAGCTCGGGACGGAACACTGAAGCTTTCTTT. Its protein product is CASSSGRNTEAFF.

The chain has TRBV29-1 and TRBJ2-5, with 7 bases identical to TRBD2. Per germline, CDR1 SQVTM and CDR2 ANQGSEA. V lost 6 bases, J lost 5 bases, and 9 bases stayed unmatched. The CDR3 has 13 amino acids. The CDR3 sequence is CSVSPGSGETQYF. CDR3 DNA sequence: TGCAGCGTGAGCCCAGGTAGCGGGGAGACCCAGTACTTC.

The chain has TRBV5-4 and TRBJ2-3; D not resolved. Trimming took 0 bases from V and 3 from J, leaving 11 bases between them. Germline CDR1 SGHNT, CDR2 YYREEE (reference sequence). The CDR3 runs to 15 residues. The CDR3 sequence: CASSLESAGTDTQYF. For the CDR3, the DNA is TGTGCCAGCAGCTTGGAGAGTGCCGGGACAGATACGCAGTATTTT.

The CDR3 DNA reads as TGTGCCACCTCGACAGGCTTTAGCAATCAGCCCCAGCATTTT. Translating gives CATSTGFSNQPQHF. The chain has TRBV15 and TRBJ1-5; D perhaps matches TRBD1 (6 bases). Trimming pared 8 bases from V and 0 bases from J, leaving 11 bases between. The CDR3 runs to 14 residues. Germline V gene lookup returns CDR1 LNHNV and CDR2 YYDKDF (reference sequence). Combining the CDR3 with reference TRBV15 and TRBJ1-5 gives the whole variable domain DAMVIQNPRYQVTQFGKPVTLSCSQTLNHNVMYWYQQKSSQAPKLLFHYYDKDFNNEADTPDNFQSRRPNTSFCFLDIRSPGLGDTAMYLCATSTGFSNQPQHFGDGTRLSIL.

V and J are TRBV29-1 and TRBJ2-5; weak D call: TRBD1 (5 bases). V lost 6 bases and J 2 bases, leaving 10 bases between the germline ends. The CDR3 covers 12 residues. Germline lookup yields CDR1 SQVTM and CDR2 ANQGSEA. The CDR3 DNA reads TGCAGCGTCCGACAGCTACAAGAGACCCAGTACTTC. Translation: CSVRQLQETQYF. The whole variable domain, filled in from reference TRBV29-1 and TRBJ2-5, reads SAVISQKPSRDICQRGTSLTIQCQVDSQVTMMFWYRQQPGQSLTLIATANQGSEATYESGFVIDKFPISRPNLTFSTLTVSNMSPEDSSIYLCSVRQLQETQYFGPGTRLLVL.

The chain is built from TRBV19 and TRBJ1-2, with D uncertain. Germline CDR1 and CDR2: LNHDA and SQIVND (reference sequence). The ends were cut back, 2 bases at V and 0 bases at J, with 7 bases in the middle. This CDR3 comprises 14 residues. CDR3 loop: CASSISVTNYGYTF. The CDR3 nucleotides are TGTGCCAGTAGTATATCAGTTACTAACTATGGCTACACCTTC.

This clone has only one observation. V is TRBV2 and J is TRBJ1-2; 7 positions agree with TRBD1. Germline V gives CDR1 SNHLY, CDR2 FYNNEI. The CDR3 length is 12 residues. Losses at the gene ends were 7 bases for V and 4 bases for J; bases not matched to a gene: 3. This CDR3 is CASTRTGYGYTF. CDR3 nucleotide sequence: TGTGCCAGCACCCGGACAGGCTATGGCTACACCTTC.

This rearrangement joins TRBV29-1 to TRBJ2-3, with a possible D match to TRBD2 (5 bases). CDR1 and CDR2 (germline): SQVTM, ANQGSEA. V lost 6 bases, J lost 0 bases, and 16 bases lay in between. CDR3 length: 15 residues. CDR3 coding DNA: TGCAGCGTCGATGGACTTTCAGGAAGCACAGATACGCAGTATTTT. Protein sequence: CSVDGLSGSTDTQYF.

The V and J genes are TRBV6-5 and TRBJ2-6; D perhaps matches TRBD1 (6 bases). Germline V lookup: CDR1 MNHEY, CDR2 SVGAGI. Trimming removed 2 bases at V and 9 bases at J, with 11 bases between. The CDR3 has 14 amino acids. Written as DNA, the CDR3 is TGTGCCAGCAGTTACGGACAGAAAATCAACGTCCTGACTTTC. This encodes CASSYGQKINVLTF.

This chain links TRBV5-4 with TRBJ2-7, with D maybe TRBD2 (5 bases). Trimming stripped 5 bases from V and 0 bases from J, with 15 bases between. The germline V gene encodes CDR1 SGHNT and CDR2 YYREEE (reference sequence). This CDR3 contains 15 residues. The CDR3 nucleotides read TGTGCCAGCAGGTCCGACTACTCCGACTCCTACGAGCAGTACTTC. Its translation: CASRSDYSDSYEQYF.

Only a few counts were recorded for this clone. The J gene is TRBJ1-4, the V gene TRBV7-2; no definite D call. Germline V lookup: CDR1 SGHTA, CDR2 FQGNSA. CDR3 size: 14 residues. The V gene lost 5 bases and the J gene lost 0 bases, with 7 bases spanning the gap. The CDR3 DNA is TGTGCCAGCAGCACCTCTACAACTAATGAAAAACTGTTTTTT. This gives the protein CASSTSTTNEKLFF.